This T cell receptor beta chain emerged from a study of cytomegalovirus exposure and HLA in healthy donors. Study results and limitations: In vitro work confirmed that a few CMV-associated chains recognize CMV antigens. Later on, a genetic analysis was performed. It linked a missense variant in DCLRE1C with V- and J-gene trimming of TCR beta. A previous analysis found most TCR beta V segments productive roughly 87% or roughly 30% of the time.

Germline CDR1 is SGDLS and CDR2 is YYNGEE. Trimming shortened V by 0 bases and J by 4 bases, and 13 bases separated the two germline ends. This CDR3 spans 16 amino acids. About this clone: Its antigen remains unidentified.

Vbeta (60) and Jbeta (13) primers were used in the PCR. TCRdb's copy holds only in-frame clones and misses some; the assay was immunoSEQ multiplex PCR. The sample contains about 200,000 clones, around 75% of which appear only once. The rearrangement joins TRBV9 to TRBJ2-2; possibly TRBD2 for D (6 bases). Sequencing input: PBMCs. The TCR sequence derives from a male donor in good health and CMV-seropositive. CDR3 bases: TGTGCCAGCAGCGTAGGGACGGGGGTCCTCACCGGGGAGCTGTTTTTT. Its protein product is CASSVGTGVLTGELFF. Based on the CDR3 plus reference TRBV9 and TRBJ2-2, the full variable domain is DSGVTQTPKHLITATGQRVTLRCSPRSGDLSVYWYQQSLDQGLQFLIQYYNGEERAKGNILERFSAQQFPDLHSELNLSSLELGDSALYFCASSVGTGVLTGELFFGEGSRLTVL.